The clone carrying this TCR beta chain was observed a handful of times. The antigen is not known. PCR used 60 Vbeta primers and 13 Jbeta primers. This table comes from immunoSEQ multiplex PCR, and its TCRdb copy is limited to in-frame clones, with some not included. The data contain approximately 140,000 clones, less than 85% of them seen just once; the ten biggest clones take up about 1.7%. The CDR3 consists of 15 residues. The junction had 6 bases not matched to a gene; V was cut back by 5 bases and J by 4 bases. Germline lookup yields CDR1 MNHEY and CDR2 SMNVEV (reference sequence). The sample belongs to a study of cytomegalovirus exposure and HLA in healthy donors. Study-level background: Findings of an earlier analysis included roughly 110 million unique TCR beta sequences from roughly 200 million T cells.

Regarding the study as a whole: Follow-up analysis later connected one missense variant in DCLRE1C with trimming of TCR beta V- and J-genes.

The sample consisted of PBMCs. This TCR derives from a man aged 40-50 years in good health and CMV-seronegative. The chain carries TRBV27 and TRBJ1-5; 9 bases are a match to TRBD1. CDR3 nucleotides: TGTGCCAGCAGTCCTAGGACAGGGGTGAATCAGCCCCAGCATTTT. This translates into CASSPRTGVNQPQHF.